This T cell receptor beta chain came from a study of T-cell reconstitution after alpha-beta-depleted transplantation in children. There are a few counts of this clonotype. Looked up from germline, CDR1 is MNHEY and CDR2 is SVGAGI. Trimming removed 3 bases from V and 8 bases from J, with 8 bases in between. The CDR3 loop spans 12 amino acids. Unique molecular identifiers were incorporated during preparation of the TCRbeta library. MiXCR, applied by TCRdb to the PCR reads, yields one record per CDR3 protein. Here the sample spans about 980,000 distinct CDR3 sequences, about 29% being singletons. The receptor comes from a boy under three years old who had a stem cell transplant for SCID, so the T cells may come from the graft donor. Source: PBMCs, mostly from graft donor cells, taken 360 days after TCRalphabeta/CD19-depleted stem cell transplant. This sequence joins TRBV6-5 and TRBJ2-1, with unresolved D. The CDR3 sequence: CASSYPNDEQFF. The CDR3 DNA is TGTGCCAGCAGTTATCCCAATGATGAGCAGTTCTTC.